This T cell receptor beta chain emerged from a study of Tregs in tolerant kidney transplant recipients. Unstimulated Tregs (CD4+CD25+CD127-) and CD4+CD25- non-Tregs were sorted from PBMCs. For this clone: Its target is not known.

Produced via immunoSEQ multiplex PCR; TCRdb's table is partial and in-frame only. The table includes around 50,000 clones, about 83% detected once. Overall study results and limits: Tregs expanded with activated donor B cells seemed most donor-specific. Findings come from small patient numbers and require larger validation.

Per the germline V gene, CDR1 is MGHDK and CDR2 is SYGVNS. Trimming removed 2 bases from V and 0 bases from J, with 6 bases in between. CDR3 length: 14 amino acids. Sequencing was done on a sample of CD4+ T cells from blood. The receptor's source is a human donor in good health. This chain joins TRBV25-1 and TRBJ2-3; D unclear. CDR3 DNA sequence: TGTGCCAGCAGTGAACAGGCTAGCACAGATACGCAGTATTTT. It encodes CASSEQASTDTQYF.